This T cell receptor beta chain derives from a study of shared clonotypes between healthy human individuals (dated by TCRdb to about 2020). Regarding the study in general: The cohort included three men and a couple of women between 18 and 49 years of age. For each donor, three plates each were used for CD4 naive and CD4 memory, two plates were used for CD8 naive, and one plate was used for CD8 memory. Between about 0.9 and 10 billion PBMCs per donor were obtained by leukapheresis. The study deeply sequenced blood TCR repertoires of 5 or 6 healthy adults to estimate repertoire size and the extent of clonotype sharing between individuals. To increase sequencing depth and limit assay-specific biases, different laboratories used diverse techniques to prepare libraries and sequence TCR repertoires.

From a lookup of the germline V gene, CDR1 and CDR2 are SGDLS and YYNGEE. Deletion took 2 bases off V and 0 bases off J, with a span of 12 bases between the germline ends. Reading from cysteine to phenylalanine, the CDR3 counts 15 amino acids. Just the 45-base CDR3 DNA is kept, in frame starting at base 1. Points on this clone: Its recognized antigen is unknown. The record has no base qualities; no much larger clone is one base away.

Results the study describes overall, beyond this receptor: Pairwise subsampling indicated that sequencing depth was expected to affect the degree of clonotype sharing among donors. Because the study included only a small number of donors, the genetic and exposure-history diversity represented was limited. Estimated clonotype richness was generally larger for naive than for memory subsets. Higher generation probabilities were observed for clonotypes shared by all four sorted-subset donors than for non-shared clonotypes. Rarefaction of sorted-subset datasets indicated incomplete sequencing despite the large sequencing depth. When a handful of donors were compared, the shared fraction of clonotypes was about 5% for naive CD4, around 4% for naive CD8, roughly 2.5% for memory CD4, and 0.3% to 0.5% for memory CD8. Sampling was limited to blood, and TCR repertoires in tissue likely differ from TCR repertoires in blood.

TCR CDR3 regions were amplified from genomic DNA by multiplex PCR using the deep immunoSEQ assay. For each cell subset, the extracted genomic DNA was distributed evenly across all wells of several immunoSEQ 96-well plates, and each plate served as one replicate. Each replicate PCR for sorted subsets received about 0.2 ug genomic DNA, equal to tens of thousands of T cell genomes. Purified libraries were measured with a Qubit 3.0 fluorometer, size-checked on a Bioanalyzer 2100, and measured again with the KAPA Library Quantification kit. A separate single-read 150-cycle Illumina NextSeq 550 flow cell was used to sequence each immunoSEQ 96-well plate. The study's processing was this. Because the immunoSEQ output held only junctional sequences and lacked quality scores, the filtering could not match the filtering applied to full-length reads. Sequences were annotated with PyIR, a Python wrapper for IgBLAST v1.9, using IMGT germline references to assign V/J genes and CDR3. Reads were filtered out if the reads had weak V/J assignments (E-value above 1e-6), no CDR3, stop codons, out-of-frame junctions, or ambiguous translated residues. V3J clonotypes were defined as sequences sharing an identical inferred V gene, J gene, and CDR3 amino acid sequence. Percentage overlap between repertoires was computed as shared unique clonotypes divided by the size of the smaller repertoire. Repertoire richness was assessed with RTK rarefaction, the Chao1 estimator, and Recon v2.1 estimates of unobserved clonotypes. Generation probabilities were computed with OLGA for all TCRbeta clonotypes obtained by the gDNA method from a few donors. Drawn from immuneACCESS, this table holds only the in-frame rearrangements with V and J called that TCRdb kept. Clones are partly lost; checked studies trace under half to an unresolved V gene and leave the rest unexplained. That table gives V, J and clone size, and the DNA gave D and trimming. Across this sample there are around 2,000,000 clones, with about 95% seen only once. The ten biggest clones cover 0.9% to 1.3% of the sample.

CD8 naive samples consisted of CD45RO-negative cells that were positively selected for CCR7, yielding a CD45RA+CCR7+ population without TemRA cells. The donors were healthy, HIV-negative adults with no recently reported acute infections or vaccinations. Every donor was a Caucasian adult living in Nashville, Tennessee, USA. Blood was obtained by leukapheresis, after which PBMCs were separated by Ficoll-Histopaque density gradient centrifugation and cryopreserved in liquid nitrogen vapor phase. Analytical flow cytometry was used to check the purity and quantity of every magnetically sorted T cell population. Genomic DNA was isolated from every sorted fraction and measured by UV absorbance on a Nanodrop 2000c.

The sequence was obtained from a man aged 18 to 30 in good health. In this chain, TRBV9 is recombined with TRBJ2-7, with a tentative D gene TRBD1 over 5 matching bases. Sequencing used naive CD8+ T cells sorted from blood. The sample's cell subset or site label, decoded: CD45RA+CCR7+. CDR3 reads: CASSVSQGSSYEQYF. The nucleotide sequence is given as TGTGCCAGCAGCGTGAGCCAGGGCTCCTCCTACGAGCAGTACTTC.